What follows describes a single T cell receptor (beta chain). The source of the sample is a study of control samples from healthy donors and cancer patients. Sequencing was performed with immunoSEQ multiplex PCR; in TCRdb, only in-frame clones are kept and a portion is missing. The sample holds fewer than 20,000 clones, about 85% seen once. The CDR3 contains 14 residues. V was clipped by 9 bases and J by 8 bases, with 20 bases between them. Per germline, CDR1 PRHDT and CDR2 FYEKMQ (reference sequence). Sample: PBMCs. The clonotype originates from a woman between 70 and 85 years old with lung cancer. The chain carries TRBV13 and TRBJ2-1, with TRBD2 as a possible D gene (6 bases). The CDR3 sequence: CASSGQRATDEQFF. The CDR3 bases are TGTGCCAGTTCGGGCCAGCGGGCAACCGATGAGCAGTTCTTC.